The 19 T cell receptor beta chains below were found in one sample sequenced in a study of T cell repertoires in cytomegalovirus infection. TCRdb passed the reads through MiXCR, listing each CDR3 protein once. The sample comprises about 340,000 distinct CDR3 sequences, 25% to 35% of which are singletons, and over 15% rests with the top ten. Antigen specificity for these receptors is unknown. Sample: cultured PBMCs, taken from culture after CMV antigen stimulation. The receptors were sampled from a human donor in good health (CMV status not recorded). Some clones in this sample may be carry-over from other donors' samples.

CDR3 DNA: TGTGCCAGCAGCTTAGAGGGGACAGGGGAAAAGTCCTACGAGCAGTACTTC. Translating gives CASSLEGTGEKSYEQYF. The J gene is TRBJ2-7, the V gene TRBV11-2; 10 bases match TRBD1. Germline values: CDR1 SGHAT, CDR2 FQNNGV. The ends lost 0 bases at V and 1 base at J; junction bases unmatched: 6. The CDR3 is 17 residues long.

The chain uses TRBV19 and TRBJ2-1; 7 bases are shared with TRBD2. V gave up 5 bases and J gave up 8 bases; unmatched junction bases: 12. This CDR3 comprises 15 residues. CDR1 LNHDA and CDR2 SQIVND come from the germline V gene (reference sequence). The CDR3 nucleotides read TGTGCCAGTAGTGTCCGGGACTACCTAAACGATGAGCAGTTCTTC. Its translation: CASSVRDYLNDEQFF.

The gene calls are TRBV7-2 and TRBJ2-1; D may be TRBD1 (6 bases). Trimming removed 1 base at V and 7 bases at J, with 17 bases between. There are 16 residues in the CDR3. The germline V gene encodes CDR1 SGHTA and CDR2 FQGNSA. The CDR3 reads CASSLGTGSLINEQFF. The DNA of the CDR3 is TGTGCCAGCAGCTTAGGAACAGGGTCTCTCATAAATGAGCAGTTCTTC.

This clonotype was found many times. The chain carries TRBV7-2 and TRBJ1-2; the D gene is possibly TRBD1 (5 bases). Germline V gene sequence: CDR1 SGHTA, CDR2 FQGNSA. The CDR3 extends over 14 amino acids. The germline V and J ends were trimmed by 2 bases and 8 bases, with 15 bases remaining between them. In nucleotides, the CDR3 is TGTGCCAGCAGCTTAAATGGCAGGGCAGGAGGCTACACCTTC. This codes for CASSLNGRAGGYTF.

This clonotype was found a few times. This chain joins TRBV6-6 and TRBJ2-2; TRBD1 might be the D (6 bases). The CDR3 has 16 residues. Germline CDR1 and CDR2: MNHNY and SVGAGI (reference sequence). V was clipped by 0 bases and J by 4 bases, with 12 bases between them. This CDR3 reads CASSYSLQGSTGELFF. The CDR3 region has the DNA TGTGCCAGCAGTTACTCACTACAGGGTAGCACCGGGGAGCTGTTTTTT.

The CDR3 sequence: CASSSTGGTNYGYTF. In nucleotides, the CDR3 is TGTGCCAGCAGCTCGACAGGGGGCACTAACTATGGCTACACCTTC. This chain connects TRBV5-5 to TRBJ1-2; 10 bases agree with TRBD1. The ends lost 3 bases at V and 0 bases at J; junction bases unmatched: 2. CDR1 is SGHKS and CDR2 is YYEKEE in the germline V gene (reference sequence). CDR3 length equals 15 residues. Using reference TRBV5-5 and TRBJ1-2 for the parts outside the CDR3, the full variable domain is DAGVTQSPTHLIKTRGQQVTLRCSPISGHKSVSWYQQVLGQGPQFIFQYYEKEERGRGNFPDRFSARQFPNYSSELNVNALLLGDSALYLCASSSTGGTNYGYTFGSGTRLTVV.

J is TRBJ2-7 and V is TRBV19; TRBD2 agrees at 8 bases. Germline V gives CDR1 LNHDA, CDR2 SQIVND (reference sequence). The CDR3 is made up of 14 amino acids. Losses at the gene ends were 5 bases for V and 3 bases for J; bases not matched to a gene: 6. The DNA for the CDR3 is TGTGCCAGTAGTGATCAGGGACTAGACTACGAGCAGTACTTC. It encodes CASSDQGLDYEQYF. Together with reference TRBV19 and TRBJ2-7, the CDR3 gives the full variable domain: DGGITQSPKYLFRKEGQNVTLSCEQNLNHDAMYWYRQDPGQGLRLIYYSQIVNDFQKGDIAEGYSVSREKKESFPLTVTSAQKNPTAFYLCASSDQGLDYEQYFGPGTRLTVT.

V usage is TRBV19 and J usage is TRBJ2-7, with D possibly TRBD1 on 6 matching bases. Germline V gene lookup returns CDR1 LNHDA and CDR2 SQIVND (reference sequence). V shed 4 bases and J shed 1 base, with 11 bases lying between them. CDR3 length: 14 amino acids. CDR3 amino acids: CASSSGQRSYEQYF. The CDR3 DNA is TGTGCCAGTAGTAGTGGACAGCGATCCTACGAGCAGTACTTC.

The chain combines TRBV12-3 or TRBV12-4 with TRBJ1-6; 9 nucleotides agree with TRBD1. The length of the CDR3 is 15 residues. V was pared by 5 bases and J by 10 bases, with 9 bases of the junction left unmatched. The CDR3 region is CASSPPQGAGSPLHF. CDR3 nucleotide sequence: TGTGCCAGCAGTCCACCACAGGGGGCGGGCTCACCCCTCCACTTT.

Regarding this clonotype: A much larger clone is a single base away; this may be a read error. It is likely a read error, because the conserved phenylalanine at the end of the CDR3 is missing. The rearrangement links TRBV28 to TRBJ1-1, with unresolved D. Between the trimmed V and J ends, which lost 2 bases and 2 bases, there was a span of 9 bases. The CDR3 totals 14 residues. CDR1 is MDHEN, CDR2 SYDVKM, per germline. CDR3 protein: CASSLVSANTEAFS. DNA of the CDR3: TGTGCCAGCAGTTTAGTATCAGCTAACACTGAAGCTTTCTCT.

This chain joins TRBV19 and TRBJ1-1, with a possible D match to TRBD1 (5 bases). Trimming left V 6 bases short and J 0 bases short, with 11 bases between. Germline values: CDR1 LNHDA, CDR2 SQIVND (reference sequence). The CDR3 spans 14 residues. CDR3 protein: CASSVDIMNTEAFF. The CDR3 region has the DNA TGTGCCAGTAGCGTGGACATAATGAACACTGAAGCTTTCTTT.

The chain joins TRBV28 to TRBJ1-1; no firm D call. V shed 3 bases and J shed 11 bases, with 10 bases lying between them. CDR3 size: 11 residues. Germline loops: CDR1 MDHEN, CDR2 SYDVKM. The CDR3 nucleotides are TGTGCCAGCAGTTTCCTGGGCAGGGCTTTCTTT. Residues: CASSFLGRAFF.

The rearrangement joins TRBV7-2 to TRBJ2-3; D perhaps matches TRBD2 (5 bases). V gave up 7 bases and J gave up 9 bases, with 14 bases separating them. This CDR3 region has 12 residues. Per germline, CDR1 SGHTA and CDR2 FQGNSA. The DNA for the CDR3 is TGTGCCAGCACGCAAGAAGGAGGCACGCAGTATTTT. It yields the protein CASTQEGGTQYF.

This clonotype was detected only a few times. The chain has TRBV20-1 and TRBJ1-1; 11 bases are shared with TRBD1. CDR1 and CDR2 (germline): DFQATT, SNEGSKA (reference sequence). After removal of 5 bases from V and 5 bases from J, the junction contained 7 bases not matched to a gene. The CDR3 runs to 14 residues. The CDR3 is CSAGTGGRGTEAFF. The CDR3 DNA is TGCAGTGCTGGGACAGGGGGAAGAGGGACTGAAGCTTTCTTT.

This chain connects TRBV7-3 to TRBJ2-7, with D perhaps given as TRBD1 or TRBD2 (5 bases each). V was pared by 5 bases and J by 3 bases, with 11 bases between. CDR1 and CDR2 from the germline V gene are SGHTA and FQGTGA. The CDR3 has 13 residues. This CDR3 reads CASSPRDVYEQYF. The CDR3 DNA sequence: TGTGCCAGCAGCCCCAGGGACGTCTACGAGCAGTACTTC.

This clonotype was detected only a few times. The CDR3 DNA is TGTGCCAGCATCAACAGGGGGCAGGAGACCCAGTACTTC. It yields the protein CASINRGQETQYF. V is TRBV28 and J is TRBJ2-5, with 9 bases matching TRBD1. Germline V CDR1 and CDR2: MDHEN, SYDVKM. The trim removed 7 bases at V and 5 bases at J, leaving 5 bases unmatched. This CDR3 contains 13 residues. The entire variable domain, with the rest obtained from reference TRBV28 and TRBJ2-5, is as follows: DVKVTQSSRYLVKRTGEKVFLECVQDMDHENMFWYRQDPGLGLRLIYFSYDVKMKEKGDIPEGYSVSREKKERFSLILESASTNQTSMYLCASINRGQETQYFGPGTRLLVL.

This clonotype turned up a few times. This chain links TRBV5-1 with TRBJ2-1; 10 bases are a match to TRBD1. Unmatched junction bases numbered 6, after V lost 0 bases and J lost 6 bases. Germline CDR1 and CDR2: SGHRS and YFSETQ. The CDR3 sequence is 16 residues long. As DNA, the CDR3 is TGCGCCAGCAGCTTGGTTTGGACAGGGGGGGGCAATGAGCAGTTCTTC. It encodes CASSLVWTGGGNEQFF.

This clonotype has just a few counts. The chain has TRBV5-1 and TRBJ2-1, with 7 bases that match TRBD2. Germline V gene lookup returns CDR1 SGHRS and CDR2 YFSETQ. The CDR3 is 15 residues long. Germline trimming cut 0 bases from V and 5 bases from J; bases unmatched to any gene: 5. The CDR3 reads CASSLEASGDNEQFF. The CDR3 DNA is TGCGCCAGCAGCTTGGAGGCTAGCGGTGACAATGAGCAGTTCTTC.

This chain uses TRBV20-1 with TRBJ2-7; D possibly corresponds to TRBD2 (6 bases). Trimming took off 2 bases at V and 4 bases at J, with 21 bases between the two ends. Germline V gene lookup returns CDR1 DFQATT and CDR2 SNEGSKA (reference sequence). The CDR3 extends over 16 amino acids. CDR3 in DNA: TGCAGTGCTAGATCCCCGACGCGGGGAGACGGTTACGAGCAGTACTTC. Protein sequence: CSARSPTRGDGYEQYF.